This TCR beta chain was recovered during a study of blood T cell repertoires in COVID-19. Study as a whole: Both acute and convalescent COVID-19 samples were obtained from the United States, Italy and Spain.

Original methodology: Reference gene primer amplification gave estimated nucleated cell counts. Clones were read by immunoSEQ multiplex PCR, and TCRdb kept only the in-frame ones, dropping some. V and J calls and clone size follow that table, whereas D and trimming were derived from the DNA. The table shows 150,000 to 200,000 clones, with 85% to 90% occurring only once. Per germline, CDR1 SEHNR and CDR2 FQNEAQ (reference sequence). CDR3 length: 16 amino acids. Unmatched junction bases numbered 7, after V lost 4 bases and J lost 9 bases. This sequence was found in a man aged 18 to 29 with active or convalescent COVID-19. The genes are TRBV7-9 and TRBJ1-6; TRBD1 matches at 12 bases. The sample comprised peripheral blood. The CDR3 region has the DNA TGTGCCAGCAGCTACACCGGGACAGGGGGCGGTTCACCCCTCCACTTT. Protein product: CASSYTGTGGGSPLHF. The variable domain in full, with the rest retrieved from reference TRBV7-9 and TRBJ1-6, is DTGVSQNPRHKITKRGQNVTFRCDPISEHNRLYWYRQTLGQGPEFLTYFQNEAQLEKSRLLSDRFSAERPKGSFSTLEIQRTEQGDSAMYLCASSYTGTGGGSPLHFGNGTRLTVT.